These T cell receptor beta chains were read from a single sample in a study of cytomegalovirus exposure and HLA in healthy donors. Clones were sequenced by immunoSEQ multiplex PCR, and TCRdb holds only the in-frame ones, with some missing. Of about 200,000 clones listed, 75% to 85% are singletons. Specimen: PBMCs. The receptors shown here come from a male donor in good health and CMV-seropositive. Each CDR3 is given with its conserved first and last residue. A D gene is named only where the DNA matches it firmly. Clone sizes are given selectively: once, few, many, or a class where the clone is expanded.

TRBV28	NA	TRBD1	TRBJ1-3	TGTGCCAGCAGGGAGGGACAGTTGAGAAACACCATATATTTT	CASREGQLRNTIYF
TRBV28	NA	NA	TRBJ1-1	TGTGCCAGCGTCCCTAGATACACTGAAGCTTTCTTT	CASVPRYTEAFF
TRBV5-8	once	TRBD1	TRBJ1-5	TGTGCCAGCAGCTCGAGGACAGGGATTCAGCCCCAGCATTTT	CASSSRTGIQPQHF
TRBV7-2	NA	NA	TRBJ2-7	TGTGCCAGCAGGCGCAGGGGTTCTGGCGAGCAGTACTTC	CASRRRGSGEQYF
TRBV28	NA	TRBD1	TRBJ1-5	TGTGCCAGCAGTTGGGCCGGGACAGTACAATTTTCTTCTCAGCCCCAGCATTTT	CASSWAGTVQFSSQPQHF
TRBV7-9	few	NA	TRBJ2-5	TGTGCCAGCAGCTTGTACGGGGGGCGCTTGGAGACCCAGTACTTC	CASSLYGGRLETQYF
TRBV5-1	once	TRBD2	TRBJ2-7	TGCGCCAGCAGCTTGCAACCGACCGGGGGGGACGAGCAGTACTTC	CASSLQPTGGDEQYF
TRBV5-1	NA	TRBD1	TRBJ2-1	TGCGCCGGCAGCCCAGGACAGGGGGCTGAATACAATGAGCAGTTCTTC	CAGSPGQGAEYNEQFF
TRBV1	NA	NA	TRBJ2-1	TGCACCAGCAGGGGACTAGCGGGACTACAGTTCTTC	CTSRGLAGLQFF
TRBV4-3	few	NA	TRBJ2-5	TGCGCCAGCAGCCGGACTATCCAAGAGACCCAGTACTTC	CASSRTIQETQYF
TRBV10-3	NA	TRBD1	TRBJ1-4	TGTGCCATCCGGGGGACAGGGGGTGAAAAACTGTTTTTT	CAIRGTGGEKLFF
TRBV6-5	once	NA	TRBJ1-2	TGTGCCAGCAGTTACTCGTGGCAGGGTGAGGAAGGCTACACCTTC	CASSYSWQGEEGYTF
TRBV9	NA	NA	TRBJ2-5	TGTGCCAGCAGCGCCCCCTCGGGGTCGGAGACCCAGTACTTC	CASSAPSGSETQYF
TRBV4-3	NA	TRBD2	TRBJ2-5	TGCGCCAGCAGCCAACGACTAGCGGGGGGGCAAGAGACCCAGTACTTC	CASSQRLAGGQETQYF
TRBV27	NA	NA	TRBJ2-6	TGTGCCAGCAGTTATTACAGGGTCACTAGCTCTGGGGCCAACGTCCTGACTTTC	CASSYYRVTSSGANVLTF
TRBV13	NA	TRBD1	TRBJ1-5	TGTGCCAGCAGCTTAGCAGGGGGGCATAGCAATCAGCCCCAGCATTTT	CASSLAGGHSNQPQHF
TRBV5-4	NA	NA	TRBJ2-5	TGTGCCAGCAGCCTAAAAATCAGGACTAACAATTGGGAGACCCAGTACTTC	CASSLKIRTNNWETQYF
TRBV7-9	NA	NA	TRBJ2-2	TGTGCCAGCAGCTTAGATCCGGGTCCCACCGGGGAGCTGTTTTTT	CASSLDPGPTGELFF
TRBV11-2	once	TRBD1	TRBJ1-2	TGTGCCAGCAGCCGGGACAGGGGATTCGGTGGCTATGGCTACACCTTC	CASSRDRGFGGYGYTF
TRBV6-5	NA	TRBD1	TRBJ1-6	TGTGCCAGCAGTTATAGGACAGGGGGCTTTAATTCACCCCTCCACTTT	CASSYRTGGFNSPLHF
TRBV9	NA	NA	TRBJ1-1	TGTGCCAGCAGCGTGCTAGGGACTGACACTGAAGCTTTCTTT	CASSVLGTDTEAFF
TRBV7-2	NA	TRBD2	TRBJ2-1	TGTGCCAGCAGCCCTCGGACTAGCGGGACCTCCTACAATGAGCAGTTCTTC	CASSPRTSGTSYNEQFF
TRBV7-2	NA	TRBD2	TRBJ2-7	TGTGCCAGCATCCGACTAGCGGGATCCTACGAGCAGTACTTC	CASIRLAGSYEQYF
TRBV2	NA	NA	TRBJ1-2	TGTGCCAGCAGTGTAACAGGAGACTATGGCTACACCTTC	CASSVTGDYGYTF
TRBV5-1	NA	NA	TRBJ2-7	TGCGCCAGCAGCTTGGCAGGGGTAGCCTACGAGCAGTACTTC	CASSLAGVAYEQYF
TRBV9	NA	TRBD1	TRBJ1-2	TGTGCCAGCAGCGTAGAAGAATTAGGGACAGGAAAAGGCTACACCTTC	CASSVEELGTGKGYTF
TRBV13	NA	NA	TRBJ2-1	TGTGCCAGCACCTTGCGAGGGGACTCAAGGGCTTTCAATGAGCAGTTCTTC	CASTLRGDSRAFNEQFF
TRBV21-1	NA	NA	TRBJ1-3	TGTGCCAGCAGCAAGTGTCCGCGTCCGGGACAGTGGGCGGAATTTAGGAACACCATATATTTT	CASSKCPRPGQWAEFRNTIYF
TRBV2	NA	NA	TRBJ2-5	TGTGCCAGCAGTGAAGCGCGGGGCCGGCGGGAGACCCAGTACTTC	CASSEARGRRETQYF